The rows below give T cell receptor beta chains drawn from one sample of a study of blood T cell repertoires in COVID-19. Profiling relied on immunoSEQ multiplex PCR, and the TCRdb table lists in-frame clones only, not all of them. The table lists some 190,000 clones, about four fifths of them singletons. The specimen sequenced was peripheral blood. The receptors were gathered from a woman between 55 and 75 years old with COVID-19, enrolled during active disease. Each CDR3 is given with its conserved first and last residue. Fields, in order: V gene, clone size, J gene, D gene, CDR3 protein, CDR3 DNA. D genes are given only for firm matches. Clone size is given for some rows only: seen once, a few or many times, or a class if the clone is expanded.

>TRBV4-2|few|TRBJ2-1|TRBD2
CASSQVRGDNEQFF
TGTGCCAGCAGCCAAGTACGGGGGGACAATGAGCAGTTCTTC
>TRBV11-2|once|TRBJ2-2|TRBD2
CASSLTSGGNTGELFF
TGTGCCAGCAGCTTGACTAGCGGGGGGAACACCGGGGAGCTGTTTTTT
>TRBV3-1/TRBV3-2|few|TRBJ2-2|TRBD1
CASSTGGTGFIGELFF
TGTGCCAGCTCCACCGGTGGGACAGGGTTTATAGGGGAGCTGTTTTTT
>TRBV29-1|-|TRBJ2-5|-
CSVAPGRPGDGGTQYF
TGCAGCGTTGCCCCGGGACGTCCGGGGGACGGTGGGACCCAGTACTTC
>TRBV12-3/TRBV12-4|-|TRBJ1-1|-
CASSLTYSEAFF
TGTGCCAGCAGTTTAACCTATAGTGAAGCTTTCTTT
>TRBV7-9|-|TRBJ1-1|-
CASTQDGGSTEAFF
TGTGCCAGCACCCAAGACGGGGGATCCACTGAAGCTTTCTTT
>TRBV12-3/TRBV12-4|-|TRBJ2-4|-
CASSLNPDIQYF
TGTGCCAGCAGTTTAAATCCCGACATTCAGTACTTC
>TRBV20-1|once|TRBJ2-5|-
CSVGTPETQYF
TGCAGTGTAGGGACACCCGAGACCCAGTACTTC
>TRBV3-1/TRBV3-2|-|TRBJ1-5|-
CASSRDFSNQPQHF
TGTGCCAGCAGCAGGGACTTTAGCAATCAGCCCCAGCATTTT
>TRBV3-1/TRBV3-2|-|TRBJ2-3|-
CASSQGQRVSTDTQYF
TGTGCCAGCAGCCAAGGTCAGCGGGTTAGCACAGATACGCAGTATTTT
>TRBV7-3|-|TRBJ2-3|TRBD2
CASALGLAGDTQYF
TGTGCCAGCGCTCTCGGACTAGCGGGAGATACGCAGTATTTT
>TRBV5-6|-|TRBJ1-1|TRBD1
CASSFNDRGLEAFF
TGTGCCAGCAGCTTCAACGACAGGGGGCTTGAAGCTTTCTTT
>TRBV15|-|TRBJ2-7|TRBD1
CATSRGVGQGADEQYF
TGTGCCACCAGCAGAGGGGTGGGACAGGGGGCCGACGAGCAGTACTTC
>TRBV6-2/TRBV6-3|-|TRBJ2-2|TRBD2
CASSYPGLAENTGELFF
TGTGCCAGCAGTTACCCGGGACTAGCGGAAAACACCGGGGAGCTGTTTTTT
>TRBV6-1|-|TRBJ2-1|TRBD2
CASSDGQGLNNEQFF
TGTGCCAGCAGTGACGGGCAGGGACTAAACAATGAGCAGTTCTTC
>TRBV18|few|TRBJ2-7|TRBD1
CASSPWADRGSEQYF
TGTGCCAGCTCACCGTGGGCGGACAGGGGAAGCGAGCAGTACTTC
>TRBV4-2|-|TRBJ2-1|TRBD2
CASSQVGLAGGASEQFF
TGTGCCAGCAGCCAAGTAGGGCTAGCGGGAGGTGCTAGTGAGCAGTTCTTC
>TRBV5-5|-|TRBJ1-5|-
CASSFVTGYDQPQHF
TGTGCCAGCAGCTTTGTAACAGGGTACGATCAGCCCCAGCATTTT
>TRBV9|-|TRBJ1-3|TRBD1
CASSVDPRDRAGNTIYF
TGTGCCAGCAGCGTAGACCCCCGGGACAGGGCTGGAAACACCATATATTTT
>TRBV7-8|-|TRBJ2-7|TRBD1
CASSWRTGDEQYF
TGTGCCAGCAGCTGGCGGACAGGGGACGAGCAGTACTTC
>TRBV25-1|once|TRBJ1-4|-
CASSASGGEKLFF
TGTGCCAGCAGTGCCTCCGGGGGGGAAAAACTGTTTTTT
>TRBV19|-|TRBJ1-1|TRBD1
CASSAGDRLNTEAFF
TGTGCCAGTAGTGCCGGGGACAGATTGAACACTGAAGCTTTCTTT
>TRBV19|-|TRBJ1-1|TRBD1
CASRPLAGTGMNTEAFF
TGTGCCAGTAGACCTCTCGCCGGGACAGGTATGAACACTGAAGCTTTCTTT
>TRBV28|-|TRBJ1-1|-
CASSPVTVSRSVNTEAFF
TGTGCCAGCAGTCCAGTGACAGTCTCCCGATCGGTGAACACTGAAGCTTTCTTT
>TRBV24-1|-|TRBJ2-1|-
CATSDRRGPKHNEQFF
TGTGCCACCAGTGACCGCAGGGGCCCAAAACACAATGAGCAGTTCTTC
>TRBV6-1|few|TRBJ2-6|-
CASSEYEGVFAGANVLTF
TGTGCCAGCAGTGAATACGAGGGGGTATTTGCTGGGGCCAACGTCCTGACTTTC
>TRBV4-2|-|TRBJ2-4|TRBD2
CASSQEGRGLALAKNIQYF
TGTGCCAGCAGCCAAGAAGGGAGAGGACTAGCGTTAGCCAAAAACATTCAGTACTTC
>TRBV6-6|-|TRBJ1-6|TRBD1
CASSYLQGKDSPLHF
TGTGCCAGCAGTTATCTACAGGGGAAGGATTCACCCCTCCACTTT
>TRBV6-6|-|TRBJ1-1|-
CASSSIGGTEAFF
TGTGCCAGCAGTTCCATCGGGGGCACTGAAGCTTTCTTT
>TRBV11-3|-|TRBJ2-3|TRBD2
CASSPGLAGDTDTQYF
TGTGCCAGCAGCCCTGGACTAGCGGGGGACACAGATACGCAGTATTTT
>TRBV11-2|-|TRBJ2-1|TRBD2
CASSLLGRGGYNEQFF
TGTGCCAGCAGCTTATTAGGGCGGGGGGGCTACAATGAGCAGTTCTTC
>TRBV6-5|-|TRBJ1-5|-
CASTLGSLQPQHF
TGTGCCAGCACCCTAGGCAGCCTGCAGCCCCAGCATTTT
>TRBV6-5|-|TRBJ1-3|TRBD1
CASSPDRAAGNTIYF
TGTGCCAGCAGTCCGGACAGGGCGGCTGGAAACACCATATATTTT
>TRBV19|-|TRBJ2-7|TRBD2
CASSIGLAGEQYF
TGTGCCAGTAGTATCGGACTAGCGGGGGAGCAGTACTTC
>TRBV7-9|-|TRBJ2-2|-
CASRPEREVAGELFF
TGTGCCAGCAGGCCTGAGAGGGAGGTCGCCGGGGAGCTGTTTTTT
>TRBV7-8|-|TRBJ1-2|-
CASSLAQGGRYNGYTF
TGTGCCAGCAGCTTAGCGCAGGGTGGCCGATATAATGGCTACACCTTC
>TRBV5-1|once|TRBJ1-2|-
CASSLGRQGNYGYTF
TGCGCCAGCAGCTTGGGGCGTCAGGGGAACTATGGCTACACCTTC
>TRBV7-6|-|TRBJ2-7|TRBD2
CASSLGTSASYEQYF
TGTGCCAGCAGCTTAGGTACTAGCGCTTCCTACGAGCAGTACTTC
>TRBV24-1|-|TRBJ1-2|-
CATSEVAFYGYTF
TGTGCCACCAGTGAGGTTGCGTTCTATGGCTACACCTTC
>TRBV27|-|TRBJ1-1|-
CASSFSRAGHTEAFF
TGTGCCAGCAGTTTCTCTCGGGCAGGGCACACTGAAGCTTTCTTT
>TRBV19|-|TRBJ1-4|TRBD1
CASSPGQGGKLFF
TGTGCCAGTAGTCCGGGACAGGGAGGAAAACTGTTTTTT
>TRBV19|-|TRBJ2-1|-
CASSIYRRRLPSYNEQFF
TGTGCCAGTAGTATTTACCGTCGGCGACTGCCCTCCTACAATGAGCAGTTCTTC
>TRBV20-1|-|TRBJ2-3|TRBD2
CSASSDLAGGPDTQYF
TGCAGTGCTAGTTCCGATCTAGCGGGAGGTCCGGATACGCAGTATTTT
>TRBV18|-|TRBJ1-4|TRBD1
CASSPPGQGNEKLFF
TGTGCCAGCTCACCGCCGGGACAGGGAAATGAAAAACTGTTTTTT